Presented here are 27 T cell receptor beta chains from one specimen sequenced in a study of control samples from healthy donors and cancer patients. The data were produced by immunoSEQ multiplex PCR, yet TCRdb's version contains in-frame clones alone and is incomplete. The sample includes around 200,000 clones, just under 95% of them seen just once. Material for sequencing was blood. The receptors come from a man aged 50 to 60 in good health.

This chain joins TRBV15 and TRBJ1-1; D perhaps matches TRBD1 (5 bases). This CDR3 contains 14 residues. V was cut by 3 bases and J by 1 base, with 9 bases left in between. CDR1 is LNHNV and CDR2 is YYDKDF in the germline V gene (reference sequence). This CDR3 is CATSRYGGNTEAFF. The CDR3 DNA reads as TGTGCCACCAGCAGGTACGGGGGGAACACTGAAGCTTTCTTT.

The chain has TRBV30 and TRBJ1-1; D might be TRBD1 (6 bases). CDR3 size: 13 residues. The V gene lost 7 bases and the J gene lost 2 bases, with 14 bases spanning the gap. Germline V lookup: CDR1 GTSNPN, CDR2 SVGIG (reference sequence). The DNA for the CDR3 is TGTGCCTCCGGGACAACCTTAAACACTGAAGCTTTCTTT. Translated, it gives CASGTTLNTEAFF. The full variable domain, rest sourced from reference TRBV30 and TRBJ1-1, is SQTIHQWPATLVQPVGSPLSLECTVEGTSNPNLYWYRQAAGRGLQLLFYSVGIGQISSEVPQNLSASRPQDRQFILSSKKLLLSDSGFYLCASGTTLNTEAFFGQGTRLTVV.

This clone was counted a single time. The chain is built from TRBV5-4 and TRBJ2-4; perhaps TRBD2 as D (5 bases). CDR1 and CDR2 from the germline V gene are SGHNT and YYREEE (reference sequence). The germline V and J ends were trimmed by 0 bases and 8 bases, with 9 bases remaining between them. The CDR3 consists of 13 residues. CDR3 loop: CASSLATRDIQYF. CDR3 sequence (DNA): TGTGCCAGCAGCTTGGCTACGAGGGACATTCAGTACTTC.

The chain joins TRBV24-1 to TRBJ1-1, with D possibly matching TRBD1 (5 bases). Germline V CDR1 and CDR2: KGHDR, SFDVKD. The V gene lost 2 bases and the J gene lost 7 bases, with 10 bases spanning the gap. The CDR3 has 13 amino acids. The CDR3 loop reads CATSDSPQGEAFF. The CDR3, as DNA: TGTGCCACCAGTGATTCACCCCAGGGTGAAGCTTTCTTT.

The rearrangement uses TRBV19 and TRBJ1-1; no reliable D call. V was shortened by 5 bases and J by 1 base, with 8 bases between the two germline ends. Germline V CDR1 and CDR2: LNHDA, SQIVND (reference sequence). CDR3 length: 13 amino acids. CDR3 protein: CASSYSENTEAFF. The CDR3 coding sequence is TGTGCCAGTAGTTACAGTGAGAACACTGAAGCTTTCTTT. The entire variable domain, with the rest obtained from reference TRBV19 and TRBJ1-1, is as follows: DGGITQSPKYLFRKEGQNVTLSCEQNLNHDAMYWYRQDPGQGLRLIYYSQIVNDFQKGDIAEGYSVSREKKESFPLTVTSAQKNPTAFYLCASSYSENTEAFFGQGTRLTVV.

The V gene is TRBV5-1, the J gene TRBJ2-5; D assignment may be TRBD1 or TRBD2 (6 bases each). This CDR3 is 15 amino acids long. V was shortened by 0 bases and J by 5 bases, with 14 bases between the two germline ends. Germline CDR1 is SGHRS and CDR2 is YFSETQ. In DNA, the CDR3 is TGCGCCAGCAGCTTGGAGGCAGGGGACTGGGAGACCCAGTACTTC. Protein: CASSLEAGDWETQYF.

This chain uses TRBV7-2 with TRBJ2-7; 11 bases are shared with TRBD1. The CDR3 length is 14 residues. CDR1 is SGHTA and CDR2 is FQGNSA in the germline V gene. V lost 8 bases and J lost 7; bases outside the gene matches: 10. This chain's CDR3 is CASGTGTGGKEQYF. The CDR3 DNA is TGTGCCAGCGGAACCGGGACAGGGGGTAAAGAGCAGTACTTC.

The chain recombines TRBV5-1 with TRBJ1-1; D gene unclear. The V end lost 2 bases, the J end lost 1 base, and 12 bases lay between the germline ends. Per germline, CDR1 SGHRS and CDR2 YFSETQ. CDR3 length: 15 residues. For the CDR3, the DNA is TGCGCCAGCAGCTTACGGTCCCGGGGGAACACTGAAGCTTTCTTT. It specifies CASSLRSRGNTEAFF.

The gene calls are TRBV28 and TRBJ1-6; D is ambiguous. V lost 10 bases, J lost 10 bases, and 14 bases lay in between. The CDR3 runs to 12 residues. CDR1 and CDR2 (germline): MDHEN, SYDVKM. Here the CDR3 reads CATLVPESPLHF. The CDR3 DNA is TGTGCCACCCTAGTTCCCGAGTCACCCCTCCACTTT.

The chain combines TRBV7-9 with TRBJ2-5; D might be TRBD1 or TRBD2, each matching 5 bases. This CDR3 has 14 amino acids. The V end lost 4 bases, the J end lost 5 bases, and 14 bases lay between the germline ends. CDR1 SEHNR and CDR2 FQNEAQ come from the germline V gene (reference sequence). The DNA of the CDR3 is TGTGCCAGCAGCTCATTGGGGGAACGGGAGACCCAGTACTTC. Translation: CASSSLGERETQYF.

The chain employs TRBV10-3 and TRBJ1-1; the D is unclear. Trimming cost V 8 bases and J 1 base, with 8 bases left between them. CDR3 length: 12 residues. Germline V gives CDR1 ENHRY, CDR2 SYGVKD. CDR3 in DNA: TGTGCCATCGGGAGGTGGAACACTGAAGCTTTCTTT. The encoded protein is CAIGRWNTEAFF.

The V and J genes are TRBV11-2 and TRBJ1-2; no clear D. Trimming left V 0 bases short and J 4 bases short, with 15 bases between. The CDR3 loop spans 16 amino acids. CDR1 and CDR2 (germline): SGHAT, FQNNGV. The CDR3 bases are TGTGCCAGCAGCTTAGAAATGGGCGGCAGCAGCTATGGCTACACCTTC. This gives the protein CASSLEMGGSSYGYTF.

The genes are TRBV19 and TRBJ2-7; TRBD1 agrees at 8 bases. CDR1 is LNHDA, CDR2 SQIVND, per germline (reference sequence). The CDR3 loop spans 13 amino acids. Trimming cost V 8 bases and J 5 bases; bases outside gene matches: 8. DNA for the CDR3: TGTGCCAGTCTCGGACAGGGTGCCCACGAGCAGTACTTC. It is translated as CASLGQGAHEQYF.

The V call is TRBV6-6, the J call TRBJ2-3; a weak D match, TRBD1 (6 bases). In germline, CDR1 is MNHNY, CDR2 SVGAGI (reference sequence). This CDR3 has 15 residues. V lost 5 bases to trimming and J lost 0 bases, with 12 bases between them. The CDR3 nucleotides read TGTGCCAGCAGTCCTGGACAGTCTAGCACAGATACGCAGTATTTT. It specifies CASSPGQSSTDTQYF.

The chain joins TRBV25-1 to TRBJ1-4; possibly TRBD1 for D (5 bases). The V gene's germline CDR1 is MGHDK and CDR2 SYGVNS. V lost 4 bases and J 5 bases, leaving 14 bases between the germline ends. This CDR3 has 15 amino acids. CDR3 protein: CASSAPGRGNEKLFF. The DNA of the CDR3 is TGTGCCAGCAGTGCGCCGGGTAGGGGAAATGAAAAACTGTTTTTT.

The chain is built from TRBV7-3 and TRBJ1-2; 7 bases align to TRBD1. The trim removed 2 bases at V and 6 bases at J, leaving 6 bases unmatched. Germline V gene data show CDR1 as SGHTA and CDR2 as FQGTGA. There are 14 residues in the CDR3. The CDR3 loop reads CASSLSLQGDGYTF. As DNA, the CDR3 is TGTGCCAGCAGCTTATCTCTCCAGGGGGATGGCTACACCTTC. Supplemented by reference TRBV7-3 and TRBJ1-2, the full variable domain reads GAGVSQTPSNKVTEKGKYVELRCDPISGHTALYWYRQSLGQGPEFLIYFQGTGAADDSGLPNDRFFAVRPEGSVSTLKIQRTERGDSAVYLCASSLSLQGDGYTFGSGTRLTVV.

The chain joins TRBV30 to TRBJ1-2; no firm D call. CDR1 and CDR2 (germline): GTSNPN, SVGIG (reference sequence). Trimming left V 0 bases short and J 5 bases short, with 16 bases between. The CDR3 covers 15 residues. This chain's CDR3 is CAWSVGSNPTYGYTF. In nucleotides, the CDR3 is TGTGCCTGGAGTGTAGGGTCAAACCCCACTTATGGCTACACCTTC.

The genes are TRBV4-1 and TRBJ2-5, with 7 bases matching TRBD1. The germline V gene has CDR1 MGHRA and CDR2 YSYEKL. CDR3 length: 12 amino acids. V was clipped by 9 bases and J by 2 bases; unmatched bases: 3. In DNA form, the CDR3 reads TGCGCCAGTGGACAGGTACAAGAGACCCAGTACTTC. This translates into CASGQVQETQYF.

The genes are TRBV5-1 and TRBJ1-1, with a possible D match to TRBD1 (5 bases). Trimming shortened V by 3 bases and J by 11 bases, and 20 bases separated the two germline ends. The CDR3 covers 14 residues. Looked up from germline, CDR1 is SGHRS and CDR2 is YFSETQ. The CDR3 coding sequence is TGCGCCAGCAGCTCTAGGGACCTGTCCTTGGGTGCTTTCTTT. Its protein is CASSSRDLSLGAFF.

The J gene is TRBJ1-4, the V gene TRBV6-5; TRBD1 agrees at 12 bases. CDR3 length: 14 amino acids. V lost 9 bases, J lost 7 bases, and 6 bases stayed unmatched. The germline gives CDR1 MNHEY, CDR2 SVGAGI. The CDR3 region is CARGTGGWGEKLFF. DNA of the CDR3: TGTGCCAGAGGGACAGGGGGCTGGGGTGAAAAACTGTTTTTT.

The V call is TRBV18, the J call TRBJ2-5, with a weak D call TRBD2 (6 bases). Germline V CDR1 and CDR2: KGHSH, LQKENI. The CDR3 has 12 amino acids. The ends were cut back, 2 bases at V and 5 bases at J, with 6 bases in the middle. The CDR3 protein is CASSPAGETQYF. In DNA, the CDR3 is TGTGCCAGCTCACCAGCGGGGGAGACCCAGTACTTC.

The chain carries TRBV20-1 and TRBJ1-2; possible D gene TRBD1, 6 bases. Germline CDR1 and CDR2: DFQATT and SNEGSKA (reference sequence). The V gene lost 3 bases and the J gene lost 8 bases, with 10 bases spanning the gap. The CDR3 loop spans 11 amino acids. CDR3 DNA sequence: TGCAGTGCTAGTACAGGGCTGGGCTACACCTTC. Encoded protein: CSASTGLGYTF.

The rearrangement uses TRBV11-2 and TRBJ1-5; the D is unclear. Trimming stripped 0 bases from V and 6 bases from J, with 6 bases between. The germline V gene encodes CDR1 SGHAT and CDR2 FQNNGV. The CDR3 length is 13 residues. CDR3 nucleotide sequence: TGTGCCAGCAGCTTAGATGAGGGTCAGCCCCAGCATTTT. It specifies CASSLDEGQPQHF.

The rearrangement links TRBV5-1 to TRBJ1-6; D unclear. CDR3 length: 15 residues. Germline loops: CDR1 SGHRS, CDR2 YFSETQ. V was shortened by 6 bases and J by 0 bases, with 10 bases between the two germline ends. The CDR3 here is CASKVTSSYNSPLHF. In nucleotides, the CDR3 is TGCGCCAGCAAAGTAACGAGCTCCTATAATTCACCCCTCCACTTT. The full variable domain, in which reference TRBV5-1 and TRBJ1-6 provide the parts outside the CDR3, is KAGVTQTPRYLIKTRGQQVTLSCSPISGHRSVSWYQQTPGQGLQFLFEYFSETQRNKGNFPGRFSGRQFSNSRSEMNVSTLELGDSALYLCASKVTSSYNSPLHFGNGTRLTVT.

J is TRBJ2-1 and V is TRBV11-2, with a tentative D call TRBD1 (6 bases). The V gene lost 5 bases and the J gene lost 4 bases, with 9 bases spanning the gap. The CDR3 totals 13 residues. CDR1 SGHAT and CDR2 FQNNGV come from the germline V gene. The CDR3 DNA follows: TGTGCCAGCAGCGAGGACAGATACAATGAGCAGTTCTTC. Translated, it gives CASSEDRYNEQFF.

In its sample, this clone was seen once. This chain joins TRBV6-5 and TRBJ2-7; no firm D call. CDR1 and CDR2 from the germline V gene are MNHEY and SVGAGI. The CDR3 spans 13 residues. Trimming took 6 bases from V and 2 from J, leaving 11 bases between them. The CDR3 here is CASRSGPAYEQYF. CDR3 nucleotide sequence: TGTGCCAGCAGGTCTGGACCGGCCTACGAGCAGTACTTC.

This clone appeared a single time. The V gene is TRBV11-2, the J gene TRBJ1-6, with a weak D call TRBD1 (6 bases). The CDR3 consists of 15 residues. The V end was cut by 5 bases, the J end by 6 bases, with 14 bases between. Germline lookup yields CDR1 SGHAT and CDR2 FQNNGV. CDR3 coding DNA: TGTGCCAGCAGCCCTTCGCAGGGGCTTAATTCACCCCTCCACTTT. It is translated as CASSPSQGLNSPLHF.